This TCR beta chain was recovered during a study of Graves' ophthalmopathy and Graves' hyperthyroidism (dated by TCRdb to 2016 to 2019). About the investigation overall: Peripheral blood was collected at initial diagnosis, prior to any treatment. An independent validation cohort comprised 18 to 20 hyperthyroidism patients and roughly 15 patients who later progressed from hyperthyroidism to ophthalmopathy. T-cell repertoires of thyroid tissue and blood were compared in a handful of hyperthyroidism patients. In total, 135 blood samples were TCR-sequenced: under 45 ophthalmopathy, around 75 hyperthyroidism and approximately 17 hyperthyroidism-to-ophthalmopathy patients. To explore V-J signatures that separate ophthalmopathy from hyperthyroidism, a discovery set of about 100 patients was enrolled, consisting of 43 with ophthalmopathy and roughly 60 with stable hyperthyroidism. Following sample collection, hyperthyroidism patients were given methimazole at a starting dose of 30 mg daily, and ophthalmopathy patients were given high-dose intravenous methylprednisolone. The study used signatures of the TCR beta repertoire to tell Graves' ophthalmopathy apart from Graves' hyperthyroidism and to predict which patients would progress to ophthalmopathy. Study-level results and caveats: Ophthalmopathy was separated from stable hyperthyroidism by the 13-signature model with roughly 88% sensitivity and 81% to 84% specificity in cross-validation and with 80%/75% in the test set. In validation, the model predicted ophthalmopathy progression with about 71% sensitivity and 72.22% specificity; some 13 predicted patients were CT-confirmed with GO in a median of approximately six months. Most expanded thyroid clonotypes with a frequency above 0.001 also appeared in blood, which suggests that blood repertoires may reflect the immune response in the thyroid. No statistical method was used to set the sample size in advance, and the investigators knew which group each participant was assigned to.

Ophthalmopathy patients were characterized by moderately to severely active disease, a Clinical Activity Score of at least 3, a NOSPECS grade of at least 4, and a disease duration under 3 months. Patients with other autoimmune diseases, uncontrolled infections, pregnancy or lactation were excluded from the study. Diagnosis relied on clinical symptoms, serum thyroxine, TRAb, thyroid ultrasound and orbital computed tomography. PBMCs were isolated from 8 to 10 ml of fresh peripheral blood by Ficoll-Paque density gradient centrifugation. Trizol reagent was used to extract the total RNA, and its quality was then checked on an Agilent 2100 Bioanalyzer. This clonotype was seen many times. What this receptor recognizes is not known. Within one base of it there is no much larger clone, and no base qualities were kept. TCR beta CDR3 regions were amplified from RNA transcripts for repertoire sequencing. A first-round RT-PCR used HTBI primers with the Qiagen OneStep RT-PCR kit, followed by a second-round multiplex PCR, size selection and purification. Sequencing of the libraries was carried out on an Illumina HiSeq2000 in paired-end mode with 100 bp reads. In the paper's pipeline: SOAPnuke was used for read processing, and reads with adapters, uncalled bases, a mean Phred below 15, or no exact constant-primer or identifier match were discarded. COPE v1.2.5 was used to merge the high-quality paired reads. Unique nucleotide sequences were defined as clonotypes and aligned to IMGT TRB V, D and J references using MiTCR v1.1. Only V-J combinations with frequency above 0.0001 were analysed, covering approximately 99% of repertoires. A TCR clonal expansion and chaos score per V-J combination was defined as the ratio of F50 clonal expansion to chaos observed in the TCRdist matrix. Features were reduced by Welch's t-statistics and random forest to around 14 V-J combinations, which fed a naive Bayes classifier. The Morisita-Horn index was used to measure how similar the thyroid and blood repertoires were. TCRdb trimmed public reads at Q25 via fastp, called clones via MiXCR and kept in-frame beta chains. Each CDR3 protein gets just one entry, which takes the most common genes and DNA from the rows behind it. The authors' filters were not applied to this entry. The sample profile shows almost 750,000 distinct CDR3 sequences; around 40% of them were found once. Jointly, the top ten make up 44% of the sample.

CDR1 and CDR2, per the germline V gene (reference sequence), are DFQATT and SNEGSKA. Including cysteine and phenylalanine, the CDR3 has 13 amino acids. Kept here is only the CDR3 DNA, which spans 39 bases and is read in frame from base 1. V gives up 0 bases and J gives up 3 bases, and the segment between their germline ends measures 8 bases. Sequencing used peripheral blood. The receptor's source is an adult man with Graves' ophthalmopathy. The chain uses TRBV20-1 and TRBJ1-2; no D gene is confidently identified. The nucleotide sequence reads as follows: TGCAGTGCTAGAGATCAGGTAGACTATGGCTACACCTTC. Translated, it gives CSARDQVDYGYTF.